This record covers a single TCR beta chain. CDR1 MNHEY and CDR2 SVGAGI come from the germline V gene. The length of the CDR3 is 13 residues. V lost 3 bases to trimming and J lost 3 bases, with 8 bases between them. The data originate from a study of blood T cell repertoires in COVID-19. Study background: The analysed material was cDNA or gDNA that came from T cells, B-cell-depleted T cells, or PBMCs.

In the study's own analysis: It was from reference gene primer amplification that nucleated cell counts were estimated. The protocol was immunoSEQ multiplex PCR, while the TCRdb copy is restricted to in-frame clones and leaves out a portion. From that table come the V and J calls and clone size; the DNA was used to work out D and trimming. This sample has around 190,000 clones, with 86% found just once. The study drew participants aged roughly 18 to 89 years from roughly 25 US areas. Participant-reported clinical history was the basis for cohort assignment. The rearrangement uses TRBV6-5 and TRBJ1-1; D is unresolved. Sequencing was carried out using PBMCs or T cells enriched from blood (not recorded which). This sequence was found in a woman aged 40 to 50 in a cohort exposed to, infected with or recovered from COVID-19 (not recorded which). CDR3: CASSYTVYTEAFF. In nucleotides, the CDR3 is TGTGCCAGCAGTTATACAGTCTACACTGAAGCTTTCTTT.